The clone carrying this T cell receptor (beta chain) was picked up many times. Its antigen remains unknown. V lost 6 bases and J lost 7, with 15 bases in between. The CDR3 has 12 amino acids. Germline V CDR1 and CDR2: DFQATT, SNEGSKA (reference sequence). The sample is drawn from a study of T-cell reconstitution after alpha-beta-depleted transplantation in children. Study-wide results and caveats: Expanded graft clones numbering several hundred reportedly gave rise to alpha-beta T cells about two months after transplant. Hyperexpanded clones declined; after one year, newly produced T cells mostly supplied diversity. TCRbeta diversity was high at day 60 in some patients (a result of surviving recipient T cells and thymic progenitors).

The library targeted TCRbeta and was prepared with unique molecular identifiers. TCRdb independently ran MiXCR on the PCR reads; one entry per CDR3 protein. The sample lists 600,000 or so distinct CDR3 sequences, 23% occurring once. The source was PBMCs, mostly from graft donor cells, collected 360 days after TCRalphabeta/CD19-depleted stem cell transplant. The gene calls are TRBV20-1 and TRBJ2-5; D might be TRBD2 (6 bases). The sequence came from a boy younger than two who had a stem cell transplant for acute myeloid leukemia, so the T cells may come from the graft donor. In DNA, the CDR3 is TGCAGTGCCACGGGACTCCAGATGACCCAGTACTTC. Amino acids: CSATGLQMTQYF.